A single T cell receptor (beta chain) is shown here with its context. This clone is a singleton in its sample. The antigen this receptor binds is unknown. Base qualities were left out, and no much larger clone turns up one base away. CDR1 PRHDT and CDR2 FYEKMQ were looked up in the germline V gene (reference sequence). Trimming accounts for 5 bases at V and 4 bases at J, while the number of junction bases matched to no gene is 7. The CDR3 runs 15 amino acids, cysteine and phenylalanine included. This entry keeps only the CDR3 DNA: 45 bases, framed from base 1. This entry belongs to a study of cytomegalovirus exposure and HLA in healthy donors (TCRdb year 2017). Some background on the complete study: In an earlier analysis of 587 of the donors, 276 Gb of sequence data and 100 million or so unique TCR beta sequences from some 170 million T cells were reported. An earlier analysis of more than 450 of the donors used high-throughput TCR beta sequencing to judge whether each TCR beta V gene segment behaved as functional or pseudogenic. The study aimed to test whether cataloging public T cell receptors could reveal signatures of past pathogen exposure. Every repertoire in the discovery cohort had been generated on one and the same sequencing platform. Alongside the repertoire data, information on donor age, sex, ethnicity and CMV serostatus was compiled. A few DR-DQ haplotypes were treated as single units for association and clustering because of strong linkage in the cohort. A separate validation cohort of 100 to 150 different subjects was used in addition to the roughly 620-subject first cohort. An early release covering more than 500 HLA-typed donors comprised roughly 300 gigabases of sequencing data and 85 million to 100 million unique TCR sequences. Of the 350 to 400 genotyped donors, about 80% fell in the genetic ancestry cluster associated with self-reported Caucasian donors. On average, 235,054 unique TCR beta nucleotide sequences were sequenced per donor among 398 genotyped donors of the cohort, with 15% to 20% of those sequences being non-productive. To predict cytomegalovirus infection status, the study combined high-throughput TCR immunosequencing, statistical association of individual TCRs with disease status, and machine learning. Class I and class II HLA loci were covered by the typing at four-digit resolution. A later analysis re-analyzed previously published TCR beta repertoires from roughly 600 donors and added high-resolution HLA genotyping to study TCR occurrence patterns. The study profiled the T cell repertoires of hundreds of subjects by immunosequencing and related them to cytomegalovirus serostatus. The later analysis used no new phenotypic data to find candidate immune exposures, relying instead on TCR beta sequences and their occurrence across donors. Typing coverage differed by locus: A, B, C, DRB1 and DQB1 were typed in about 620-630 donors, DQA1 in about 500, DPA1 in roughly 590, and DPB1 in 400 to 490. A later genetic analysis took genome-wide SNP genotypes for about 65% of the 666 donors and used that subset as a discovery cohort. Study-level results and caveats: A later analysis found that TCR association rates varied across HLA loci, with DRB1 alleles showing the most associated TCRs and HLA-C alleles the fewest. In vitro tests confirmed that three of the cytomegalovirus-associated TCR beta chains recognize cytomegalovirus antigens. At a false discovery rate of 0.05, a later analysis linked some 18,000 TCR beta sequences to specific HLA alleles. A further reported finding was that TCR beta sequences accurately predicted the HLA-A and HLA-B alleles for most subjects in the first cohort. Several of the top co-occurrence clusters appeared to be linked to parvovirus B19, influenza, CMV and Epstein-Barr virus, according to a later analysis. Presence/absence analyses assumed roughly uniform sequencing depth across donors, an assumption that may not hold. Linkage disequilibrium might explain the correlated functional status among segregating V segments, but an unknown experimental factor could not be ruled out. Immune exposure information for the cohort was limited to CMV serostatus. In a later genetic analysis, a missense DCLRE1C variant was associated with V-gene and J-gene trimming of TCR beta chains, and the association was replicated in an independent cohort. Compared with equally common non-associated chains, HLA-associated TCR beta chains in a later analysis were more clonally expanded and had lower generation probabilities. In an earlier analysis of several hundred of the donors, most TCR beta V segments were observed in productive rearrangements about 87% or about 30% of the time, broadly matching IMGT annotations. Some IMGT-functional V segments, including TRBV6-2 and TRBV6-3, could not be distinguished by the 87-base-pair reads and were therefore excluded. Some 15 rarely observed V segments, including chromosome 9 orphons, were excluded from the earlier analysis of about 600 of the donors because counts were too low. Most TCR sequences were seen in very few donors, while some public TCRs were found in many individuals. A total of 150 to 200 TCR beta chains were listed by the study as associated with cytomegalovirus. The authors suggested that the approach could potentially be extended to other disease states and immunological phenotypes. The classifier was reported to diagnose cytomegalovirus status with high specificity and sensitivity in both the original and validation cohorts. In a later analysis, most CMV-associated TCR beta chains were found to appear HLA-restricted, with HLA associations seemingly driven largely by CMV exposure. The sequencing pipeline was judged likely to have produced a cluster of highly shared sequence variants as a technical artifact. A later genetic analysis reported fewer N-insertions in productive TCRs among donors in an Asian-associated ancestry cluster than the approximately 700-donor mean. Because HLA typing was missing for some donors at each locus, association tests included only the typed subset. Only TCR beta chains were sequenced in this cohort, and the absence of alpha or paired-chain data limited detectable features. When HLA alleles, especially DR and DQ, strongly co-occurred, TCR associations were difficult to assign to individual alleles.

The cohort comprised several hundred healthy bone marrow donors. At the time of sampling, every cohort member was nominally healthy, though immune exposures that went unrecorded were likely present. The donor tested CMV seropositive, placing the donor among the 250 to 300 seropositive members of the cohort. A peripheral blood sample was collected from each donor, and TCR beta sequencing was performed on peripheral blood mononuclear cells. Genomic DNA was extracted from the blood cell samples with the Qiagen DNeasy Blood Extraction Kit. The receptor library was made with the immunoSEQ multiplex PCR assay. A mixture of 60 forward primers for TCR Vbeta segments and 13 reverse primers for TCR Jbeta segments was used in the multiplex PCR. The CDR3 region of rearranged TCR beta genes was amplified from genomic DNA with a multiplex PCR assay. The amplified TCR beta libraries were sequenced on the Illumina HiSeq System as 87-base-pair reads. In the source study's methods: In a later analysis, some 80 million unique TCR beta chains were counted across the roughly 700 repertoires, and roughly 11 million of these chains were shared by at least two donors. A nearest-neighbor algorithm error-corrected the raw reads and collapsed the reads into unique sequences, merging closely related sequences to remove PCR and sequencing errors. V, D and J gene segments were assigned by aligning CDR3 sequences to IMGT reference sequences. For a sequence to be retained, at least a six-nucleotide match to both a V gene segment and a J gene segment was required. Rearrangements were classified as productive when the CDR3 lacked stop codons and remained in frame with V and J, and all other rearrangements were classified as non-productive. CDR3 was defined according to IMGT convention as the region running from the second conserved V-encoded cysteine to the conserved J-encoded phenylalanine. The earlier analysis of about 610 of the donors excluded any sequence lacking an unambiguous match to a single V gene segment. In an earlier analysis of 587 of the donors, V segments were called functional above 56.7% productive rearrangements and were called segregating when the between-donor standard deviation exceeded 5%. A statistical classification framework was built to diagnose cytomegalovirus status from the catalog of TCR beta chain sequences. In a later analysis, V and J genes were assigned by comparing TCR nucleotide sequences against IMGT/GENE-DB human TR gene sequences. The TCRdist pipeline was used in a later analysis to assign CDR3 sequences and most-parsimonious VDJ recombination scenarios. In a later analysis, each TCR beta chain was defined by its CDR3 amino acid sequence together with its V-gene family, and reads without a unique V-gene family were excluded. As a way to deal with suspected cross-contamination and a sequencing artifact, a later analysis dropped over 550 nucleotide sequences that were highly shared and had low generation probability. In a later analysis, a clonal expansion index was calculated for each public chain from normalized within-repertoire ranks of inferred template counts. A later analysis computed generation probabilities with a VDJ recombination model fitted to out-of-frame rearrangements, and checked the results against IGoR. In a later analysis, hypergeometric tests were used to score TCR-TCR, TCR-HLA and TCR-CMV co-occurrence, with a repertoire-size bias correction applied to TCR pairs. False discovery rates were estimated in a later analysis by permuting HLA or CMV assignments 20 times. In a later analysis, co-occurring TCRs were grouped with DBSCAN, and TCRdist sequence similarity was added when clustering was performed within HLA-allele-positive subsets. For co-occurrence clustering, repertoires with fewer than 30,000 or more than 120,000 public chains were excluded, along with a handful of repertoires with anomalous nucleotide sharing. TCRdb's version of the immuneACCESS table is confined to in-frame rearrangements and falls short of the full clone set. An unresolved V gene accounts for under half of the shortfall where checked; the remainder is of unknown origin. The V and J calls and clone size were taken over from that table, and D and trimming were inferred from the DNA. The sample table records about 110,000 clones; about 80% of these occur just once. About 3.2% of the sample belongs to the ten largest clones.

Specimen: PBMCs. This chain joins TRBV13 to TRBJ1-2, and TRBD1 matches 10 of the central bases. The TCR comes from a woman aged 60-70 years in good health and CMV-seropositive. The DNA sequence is TGTGCCAGCAGCACTAGGACAGGGGGTAGCTATGGCTACACCTTC. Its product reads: CASSTRTGGSYGYTF.